This T cell receptor (beta chain) was obtained from a study of T cell repertoires in cytomegalovirus infection (dated by TCRdb to the late 2010s). About the study as a whole: Peptide stimulations targeted recently identified HLA-C-restricted CMV epitopes, whose presentation resists viral immunomodulation, together with well-studied HLA-B-restricted epitopes. The HLA type of each donor mattered for the analysis, because public TCR beta signatures pointed to carriage of CMV infection along with the matching HLA type. Points the paper makes about the study in general: In the ex vivo response, HLA-C-restricted CMV-specific TCR beta clonotypes were dominant, and in two of eight donors the single most frequent clonotype came from this HLA-C-restricted group. In both this cohort and an independent roughly 330-donor cohort, the cumulative frequency of public TCR beta family members distinguished carriers of CMV infection plus the relevant HLA type.

Germline trimming: 7 bases from V, 3 bases from J; junction bases outside gene matches: 7. From the germline V gene, CDR1 is MNHNS and CDR2 is SASEGT. The CDR3 starts with the cysteine, ends with the phenylalanine, and has 14 residues. CDR3 DNA is the only sequence kept; it has 42 bases, read in frame from the first base. This clonotype was detected a few times. The specificity of this receptor is unknown. Within one base of it there is no much larger clone, and no base qualities were kept. The run used an Illumina HiSeq 1500. TCRdb's own reprocessing of the public reads used fastp at Q25 and MiXCR and kept productive beta chains. Rows with one shared CDR3 protein collapse into an entry with the most common genes and DNA. The sample records hundreds of thousands of distinct CDR3 sequences, more than 25% of which are singletons. The ten largest clones capture roughly an eighth of the sample. The treatment or condition label corresponds to: in vitro stimulation with specific CMV peptide epitopes to enrich CMV-specific T cells.

Sample: cultured CD8+ T cells from PBMCs, taken from culture after CMV antigen stimulation. The receptor comes from a human donor in good health (CMV status not recorded). Some clones in this sample may be carry-over from other donors' samples. In this chain, TRBV6-1 is recombined with TRBJ1-1, and TRBD1 aligns with 8 junction nucleotides. The CDR3 protein sequence reads: CASIPDRGYTEAFF. The DNA reads as follows: TGTGCCAGCATTCCCGACAGGGGCTACACTGAAGCTTTCTTT.